A single sample is the source of the 27 T cell receptor beta chains below, sequenced in a study of blood T cell repertoires in COVID-19. TCRdb's copy holds only in-frame clones and misses some; the assay was immunoSEQ multiplex PCR. The sample lists more than 70,000 clones; 86% were seen once. The sequenced material came from peripheral blood. Receptor source: a woman at least 80 years old in a cohort sampled during active or convalescent COVID-19.

The chain joins TRBV11-3 to TRBJ1-4; D remains ambiguous. Trimming left V 7 bases short and J 2 bases short, with 11 bases between. This CDR3 is 14 amino acids long. The germline V gene has CDR1 SGHNT and CDR2 YENEEA. The CDR3 region is CASTPSGTNEKLFF. CDR3 nucleotide sequence: TGTGCCAGCACACCGTCCGGGACTAATGAAAAACTGTTTTTT.

This clone was counted a single time. CDR3 coding DNA: TGTGCCATCAGTGAGTTACAGGGCGACTATGGCTACACCTTC. It translates to CAISELQGDYGYTF. V usage is TRBV10-3 and J usage is TRBJ1-2; weak D call: TRBD1 (6 bases). The V end lost 1 base, the J end lost 3 bases, and 9 bases lay between the germline ends. This CDR3 is 14 amino acids long. Germline lookup yields CDR1 ENHRY and CDR2 SYGVKD.

The chain employs TRBV9 and TRBJ1-2, with D possibly being TRBD1 (5 bases). The germline V gene has CDR1 SGDLS and CDR2 YYNGEE. CDR3 length: 14 amino acids. V was clipped by 3 bases and J by 4 bases, with 13 bases between them. CDR3: CASSAEDTSYGYTF. The CDR3 DNA reads TGTGCCAGCAGCGCCGAGGACACCTCCTATGGCTACACCTTC.

The V call is TRBV7-9, the J call TRBJ2-7; no clear D gene. V lost 1 base and J lost 2, with 9 bases in between. This CDR3 region has 14 residues. Germline-derived CDR1 and CDR2 are SEHNR and FQNEAQ (reference sequence). In DNA, the CDR3 is TGTGCCAGCAGCTTAGGGTTGGGCACCTACGAGCAGTACTTC. Translating gives CASSLGLGTYEQYF.

This clone came up a few times. This chain uses TRBV2 with TRBJ2-2; maybe TRBD2 (5 bases). The germline V and J ends were trimmed by 6 bases and 6 bases, with 17 bases remaining between them. Germline V gives CDR1 SNHLY, CDR2 FYNNEI. The CDR3 has 15 residues. CDR3 bases: TGTGCCAGCAGCGAGGGAACACGTAGAGCCGGGGAGCTGTTTTTT. It translates to CASSEGTRRAGELFF.

The genes are TRBV18 and TRBJ2-7; D remains unclear. The CDR3 has 12 residues. V was pared by 2 bases and J by 3 bases, with 5 bases between. Germline V gives CDR1 KGHSH, CDR2 LQKENI. CDR3 protein: CASSPAGYEQYF. CDR3 DNA sequence: TGTGCCAGCTCACCAGCCGGCTACGAGCAGTACTTC.

On this clone itself: Other DNA sequences in this specimen translate into the identical CDR3. The rearrangement links TRBV27 to TRBJ1-2, with D possibly TRBD1 on 5 matching bases. There are 13 residues in the CDR3. Looked up from germline, CDR1 is MNHEY and CDR2 is SMNVEV (reference sequence). Trimming left V 3 bases short and J 4 bases short, with 9 bases between. The CDR3 spells CASSFGGFYGYTF. The CDR3 nucleotides are TGTGCCAGCAGTTTCGGGGGGTTCTATGGCTACACCTTC.

V usage is TRBV19 and J usage is TRBJ2-6; D uncertain. The germline V and J ends were trimmed by 3 bases and 1 base, with 7 bases remaining between them. The CDR3 length is 15 residues. Germline lookup yields CDR1 LNHDA and CDR2 SQIVND (reference sequence). The CDR3 sequence: CASSIGLSGANVLTF. The DNA for the CDR3 is TGTGCCAGTAGTATCGGTTTGTCTGGGGCCAACGTCCTGACTTTC.

This chain links TRBV6-5 with TRBJ1-5, with D unclear. Germline V lookup: CDR1 MNHEY, CDR2 SVGAGI. V lost 2 bases and J 6 bases, leaving 11 bases between the germline ends. The CDR3 runs to 14 residues. CDR3 region: CASSYGQDVQPQHF. The CDR3 DNA reads as TGTGCCAGCAGTTACGGGCAGGATGTTCAGCCCCAGCATTTT.

The chain is built from TRBV18 and TRBJ1-2; weak D call: TRBD1 (6 bases). In germline, CDR1 is KGHSH, CDR2 LQKENI. Trimming took off 1 base at V and 8 bases at J, with 17 bases between the two ends. The CDR3 consists of 15 residues. CDR3 region: CASSPLEQGSGGYTF. CDR3 sequence (DNA): TGTGCCAGCTCACCACTTGAACAGGGCAGTGGCGGCTACACCTTC.

The chain has TRBV29-1 and TRBJ1-1; TRBD1 matches at 8 bases. V lost 6 bases and J lost 0; bases outside the gene matches: 3. Germline-derived CDR1 and CDR2 are SQVTM and ANQGSEA. The CDR3 contains 13 residues. The CDR3, as DNA: TGCAGCGTCAGACAGGGGATGAACACTGAAGCTTTCTTT. This sequence encodes CSVRQGMNTEAFF.

The chain links TRBV5-6 to TRBJ1-1; 7 nucleotides line up with TRBD1. This CDR3 spans 13 amino acids. With V trimmed by 4 bases and J by 3 bases, 3 bases remained unmatched. The germline V gene has CDR1 SGHDT and CDR2 YYEEEE. The CDR3 protein is CASSPGQYTEAFF. The CDR3 nucleotides read TGTGCCAGCAGCCCGGGACAGTACACTGAAGCTTTCTTT.

The V call is TRBV27, the J call TRBJ2-2; D gene uncertain. The CDR3 runs 14 residues. Germline V gene sequence: CDR1 MNHEY, CDR2 SMNVEV (reference sequence). Trimming removed 5 bases at V and 6 bases at J, with 13 bases between. In DNA, the CDR3 is TGTGCCAGCAGTCCCCAGACGAGGCCCGGGGAGCTGTTTTTT. This encodes CASSPQTRPGELFF.

This rearrangement joins TRBV19 to TRBJ2-6; TRBD2 is a possible D gene (5 bases). Per the germline V gene, CDR1 is LNHDA and CDR2 is SQIVND (reference sequence). Between the trimmed V and J ends, which lost 3 bases and 0 bases, there was a span of 15 bases. The CDR3 consists of 18 residues. The CDR3 loop reads CASSIPRGGASGANVLTF. For the CDR3, the DNA is TGTGCCAGTAGTATCCCTCGCGGAGGAGCCTCTGGGGCCAACGTCCTGACTTTC.

A few counts support this clone. The rearrangement joins TRBV7-9 to TRBJ1-1; D not certain. Germline V gives CDR1 SEHNR, CDR2 FQNEAQ (reference sequence). V lost 5 bases, J lost 5 bases, and 18 bases lay in between. CDR3 length: 15 residues. CDR3 amino acids: CASSPQGGIGTEAFF. The CDR3 DNA reads as TGTGCCAGCAGCCCCCAAGGAGGGATCGGTACTGAAGCTTTCTTT. Using reference TRBV7-9 and TRBJ1-1 for the parts outside the CDR3, the full variable domain is DTGVSQNPRHKITKRGQNVTFRCDPISEHNRLYWYRQTLGQGPEFLTYFQNEAQLEKSRLLSDRFSAERPKGSFSTLEIQRTEQGDSAMYLCASSPQGGIGTEAFFGQGTRLTVV.

The CDR3 nucleotides are TGTGCCAGCAGCTTATTACAGAACTATGGCTACACCTTC. This gives the protein CASSLLQNYGYTF. This chain links TRBV7-9 with TRBJ1-2; D gene unclear. Germline CDR1 and CDR2: SEHNR and FQNEAQ (reference sequence). V was shortened by 2 bases and J by 2 bases, with 6 bases between the two germline ends. The CDR3 has 13 residues.

This clone was seen only once. This chain connects TRBV9 to TRBJ2-1; possible D gene TRBD1, 6 bases. CDR1 is SGDLS and CDR2 is YYNGEE in the germline V gene. This CDR3 contains 15 residues. The ends were cut back, 2 bases at V and 8 bases at J, with 17 bases in the middle. The CDR3 loop is CASSVLGGVRDEQFF. CDR3 DNA: TGTGCCAGCAGCGTTTTAGGGGGAGTCAGGGATGAGCAGTTCTTC.

This clone came up once. The chain links TRBV20-1 to TRBJ1-2; D not certain. Germline-derived CDR1 and CDR2 are DFQATT and SNEGSKA (reference sequence). CDR3 length equals 10 residues. CDR3 amino acids: CSLELYGYTF. For the CDR3, the DNA is TGCAGCCTCGAACTGTATGGCTACACCTTC.

The chain combines TRBV18 with TRBJ1-1, with 8 bases identical to TRBD1. Germline CDR1 and CDR2: KGHSH and LQKENI. This CDR3 is built from 16 residues. Germline trimming cut 3 bases from V and 0 bases from J; bases unmatched to any gene: 6. For the CDR3, the DNA is TGTGCCAGCTCACCGGCCGGGACAGGCATGAACACTGAAGCTTTCTTT. This translates into CASSPAGTGMNTEAFF.

This rearrangement joins TRBV2 to TRBJ1-2; D unresolved. Germline values: CDR1 SNHLY, CDR2 FYNNEI. The CDR3 extends over 15 amino acids. With 1 base removed from V and 6 bases from J, the gap between germline ends came to 15 bases. This CDR3 reads CASSEGSSGFHGYTF. CDR3 coding DNA: TGTGCCAGCAGTGAAGGCTCCTCGGGTTTCCATGGCTACACCTTC.

The rearrangement joins TRBV15 to TRBJ1-3; 7 nucleotides line up with TRBD1. Germline V gene sequence: CDR1 LNHNV, CDR2 YYDKDF (reference sequence). The CDR3 runs to 19 residues. Trimming at V came to 0 bases and at J to 3 bases, leaving 14 bases not matched to a gene. The CDR3: CATSRDNAGGGAHGNTIYF. Written as DNA, the CDR3 is TGTGCCACCAGCAGAGATAACGCTGGAGGGGGCGCACATGGAAACACCATATATTTT.

The chain uses TRBV7-2 and TRBJ1-1; 8 bases fit TRBD1. Per germline, CDR1 SGHTA and CDR2 FQGNSA. The CDR3 contains 14 residues. The J segment lost 3 bases and the V segment lost 4 bases, leaving 4 bases of the junction unmatched. CDR3 nucleotides: TGTGCCAGCAGCTCCAGACAGGGGCACACTGAAGCTTTCTTT. Translated: CASSSRQGHTEAFF.

This clone is a singleton in its sample. This chain uses TRBV5-4 with TRBJ1-3; TRBD1 agrees at 10 bases. V was pared by 5 bases and J by 8 bases, with 7 bases of the junction left unmatched. Looked up from germline, CDR1 is SGHNT and CDR2 is YYREEE (reference sequence). The CDR3 sequence is 14 residues long. The CDR3 nucleotides read TGTGCCAGCAGTTCAGACAGGGGGCCATACACCATATATTTT. Its protein is CASSSDRGPYTIYF.

The CDR3 spells CASSSWGGRTGELFF. In nucleotides, the CDR3 is TGTGCCAGCAGCTCCTGGGGGGGCCGGACCGGGGAGCTGTTTTTT. The chain joins TRBV7-8 to TRBJ2-2, with D tentatively TRBD2 (7 bases). Trimming stripped 4 bases from V and 5 bases from J, with 14 bases between. CDR1 is SGHVS, CDR2 FQNEAQ, per germline. The CDR3 is made up of 15 amino acids. The complete variable domain, with remaining parts taken from reference TRBV7-8 and TRBJ2-2, reads GAGVSQSPRYKVAKRGQDVALRCDPISGHVSLFWYQQALGQGPEFLTYFQNEAQLDKSGLPSDRFFAERPEGSVSTLKIQRTQQEDSAVYLCASSSWGGRTGELFFGEGSRLTVL.

This chain links TRBV29-1 with TRBJ2-2, with 8 bases fitting TRBD1. CDR3 length equals 16 residues. After removal of 5 bases from V and 6 bases from J, the junction contained 14 bases not matched to a gene. Germline CDR1 is SQVTM and CDR2 is ANQGSEA. CDR3 bases: TGCAGCGTTCTAAAGGGACAGGCCCCAACACCCGGGGAGCTGTTTTTT. It is translated as CSVLKGQAPTPGELFF.

This clone occurred once. The chain links TRBV5-1 to TRBJ2-3; D gene ambiguous. Trimming took 0 bases from V and 0 from J, leaving 8 bases between them. The length of the CDR3 is 15 residues. Per the germline V gene, CDR1 is SGHRS and CDR2 is YFSETQ. The CDR3 nucleotides are TGCGCCAGCAGCTTGGACATCCCTAGCACAGATACGCAGTATTTT. It encodes CASSLDIPSTDTQYF.

Only a few counts were recorded for this clone. The chain carries TRBV6-5 and TRBJ1-2, with a tentative D call TRBD1 (6 bases). The CDR3 length is 15 residues. Trimming left V 0 bases short and J 7 bases short, with 15 bases between. The V gene's germline CDR1 is MNHEY and CDR2 SVGAGI. The CDR3 loop reads CASSYSNRVSGGYTF. CDR3 in DNA: TGTGCCAGCAGTTACTCAAACAGGGTTTCAGGTGGCTACACCTTC.